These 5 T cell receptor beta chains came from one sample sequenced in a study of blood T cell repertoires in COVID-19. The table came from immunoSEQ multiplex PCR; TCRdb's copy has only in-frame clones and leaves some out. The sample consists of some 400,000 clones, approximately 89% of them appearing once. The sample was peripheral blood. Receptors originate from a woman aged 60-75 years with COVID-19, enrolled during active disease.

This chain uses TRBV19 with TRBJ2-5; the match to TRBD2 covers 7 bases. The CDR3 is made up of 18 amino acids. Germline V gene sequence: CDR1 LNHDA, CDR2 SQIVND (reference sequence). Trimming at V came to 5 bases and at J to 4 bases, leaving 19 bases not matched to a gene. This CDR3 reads CASSPRGGPQVFRETQYF. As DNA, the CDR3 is TGTGCCAGTAGTCCCCGGGGAGGGCCCCAGGTTTTTCGAGAGACCCAGTACTTC. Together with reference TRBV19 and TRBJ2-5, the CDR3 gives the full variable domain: DGGITQSPKYLFRKEGQNVTLSCEQNLNHDAMYWYRQDPGQGLRLIYYSQIVNDFQKGDIAEGYSVSREKKESFPLTVTSAQKNPTAFYLCASSPRGGPQVFRETQYFGPGTRLLVL.

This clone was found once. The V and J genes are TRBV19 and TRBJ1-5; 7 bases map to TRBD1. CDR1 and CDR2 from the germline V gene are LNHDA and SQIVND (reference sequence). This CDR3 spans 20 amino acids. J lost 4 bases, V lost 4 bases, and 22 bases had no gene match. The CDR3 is CASSTFTVRGQKRGNQPQHF. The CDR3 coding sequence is TGTGCCAGTAGTACTTTTACCGTAAGGGGGCAGAAACGGGGAAATCAGCCCCAGCATTTT.

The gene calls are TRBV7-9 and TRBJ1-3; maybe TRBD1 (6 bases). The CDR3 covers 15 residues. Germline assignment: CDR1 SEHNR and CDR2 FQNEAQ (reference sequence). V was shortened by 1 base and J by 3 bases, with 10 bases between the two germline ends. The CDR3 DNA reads TGTGCCAGCAGCTTAGGAGGGACATTTGGAAACACCATATATTTT. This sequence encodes CASSLGGTFGNTIYF.

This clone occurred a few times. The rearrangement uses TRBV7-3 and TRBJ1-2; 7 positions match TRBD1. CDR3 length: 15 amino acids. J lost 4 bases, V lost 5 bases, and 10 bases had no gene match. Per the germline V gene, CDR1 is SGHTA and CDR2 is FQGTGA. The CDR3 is CASSPTPTGFYGYTF. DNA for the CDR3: TGTGCCAGCAGCCCCACCCCGACAGGGTTCTATGGCTACACCTTC.

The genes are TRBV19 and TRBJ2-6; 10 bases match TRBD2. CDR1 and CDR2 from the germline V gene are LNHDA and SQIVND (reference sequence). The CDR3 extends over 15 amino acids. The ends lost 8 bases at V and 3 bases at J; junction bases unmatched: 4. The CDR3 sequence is CASCLAGVGANVLTF. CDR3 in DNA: TGTGCCAGTTGCCTAGCGGGGGTTGGGGCCAACGTCCTGACTTTC.